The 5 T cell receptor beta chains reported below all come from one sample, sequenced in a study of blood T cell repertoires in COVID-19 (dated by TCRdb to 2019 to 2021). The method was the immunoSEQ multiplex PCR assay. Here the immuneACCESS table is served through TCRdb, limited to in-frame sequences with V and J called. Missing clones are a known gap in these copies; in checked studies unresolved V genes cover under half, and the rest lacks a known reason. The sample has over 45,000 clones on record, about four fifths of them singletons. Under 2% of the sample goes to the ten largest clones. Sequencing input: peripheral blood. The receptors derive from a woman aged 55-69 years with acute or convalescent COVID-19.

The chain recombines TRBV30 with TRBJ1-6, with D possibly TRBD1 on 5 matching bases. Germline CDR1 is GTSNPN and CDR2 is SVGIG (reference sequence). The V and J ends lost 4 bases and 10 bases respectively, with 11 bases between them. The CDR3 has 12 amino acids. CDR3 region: CAWTRDSSPLHF. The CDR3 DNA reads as TGTGCCTGGACACGGGACTCCTCACCCCTCCACTTT.

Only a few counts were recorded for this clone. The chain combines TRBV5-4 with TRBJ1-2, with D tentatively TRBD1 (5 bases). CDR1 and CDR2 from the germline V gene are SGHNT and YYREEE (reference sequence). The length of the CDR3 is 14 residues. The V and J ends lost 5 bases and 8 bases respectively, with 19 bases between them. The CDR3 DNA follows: TGTGCCAGCAGACAAGGGGTATTGGTTGACGGCTACACCTTC. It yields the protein CASRQGVLVDGYTF. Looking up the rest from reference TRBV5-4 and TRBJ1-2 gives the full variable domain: ETGVTQSPTHLIKTRGQQVTLRCSSQSGHNTVSWYQQALGQGPQFIFQYYREEENGRGNFPPRFSGLQFPNYSSELNVNALELDDSALYLCASRQGVLVDGYTFGSGTRLTVV.

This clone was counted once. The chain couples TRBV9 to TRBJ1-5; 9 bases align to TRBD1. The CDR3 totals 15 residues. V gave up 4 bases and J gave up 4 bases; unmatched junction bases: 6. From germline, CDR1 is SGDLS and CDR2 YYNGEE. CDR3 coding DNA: TGTGCCAGCAGCAGGGGACAGGGTGGGAATCAGCCCCAGCATTTT. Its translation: CASSRGQGGNQPQHF.

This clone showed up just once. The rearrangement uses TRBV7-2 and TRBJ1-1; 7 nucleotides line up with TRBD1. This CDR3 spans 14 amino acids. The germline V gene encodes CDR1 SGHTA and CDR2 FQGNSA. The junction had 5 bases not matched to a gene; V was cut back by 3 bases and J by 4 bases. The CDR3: CASSFDRARTEAFF. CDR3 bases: TGTGCCAGCAGCTTTGACAGGGCTCGCACTGAAGCTTTCTTT.

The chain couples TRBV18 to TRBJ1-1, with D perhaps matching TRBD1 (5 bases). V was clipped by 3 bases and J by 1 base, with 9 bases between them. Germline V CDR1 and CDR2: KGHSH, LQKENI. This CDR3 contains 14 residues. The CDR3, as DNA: TGTGCCAGCTCACCCGCACAGGCGAACACTGAAGCTTTCTTT. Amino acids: CASSPAQANTEAFF.